A few counts support the clone carrying this T cell receptor beta chain. Its antigen is unidentified. This sample was included in a study of blood T cells in healthy people across ages. Points from the study as a whole: Diversity estimates from one million T cells were considered underestimates.

The use of a sample-barcoded 5' primer and a J-beta primer mix characterized a second PCR of 7 to 11 cycles. MiXCR, applied by TCRdb to the 5' RACE reads, yields one record per CDR3 protein. There are hundreds of thousands of distinct CDR3 sequences in the sample; around 21% occur only once, and more than 3% lies in the top ten. This CDR3 region has 13 residues. The V gene lost 1 base and the J gene lost 6 bases, with 9 bases spanning the gap. Looked up from germline, CDR1 is MGHRA and CDR2 is YSYEKL. Sequenced: blood. The chain links TRBV4-1 to TRBJ1-2; no reliable D call. The sequence was collected from a man in his 70s in good health. CDR3 nucleotides: TGCGCCAGCAGCCAAGCGGGAGACCATGGCTACACCTTC. Translated, it gives CASSQAGDHGYTF.